The T cell receptor (beta chain) described here comes from a study of T cell responses to AZD1222 COVID-19 vaccine. The wider study: Second-dose groups at about 4 or about 12 weeks were pooled. Study-wide results and limits: Females outnumbered males among donors, who were mostly white British; clonal diversity was possibly underestimated. AZD1222 recipients seropositive at baseline numbered only 5 or 6.

CDR1 is KGHSY, CDR2 FQNENV, per germline. V lost 0 bases, J lost 4 bases, and 3 bases stayed unmatched. CDR3 length: 15 amino acids. Using immunoSEQ multiplex PCR, the repertoire was profiled, and TCRdb retains in-frame clones only, with some absent. Among some 94,000 clones listed, about 90% were seen once. To note about this clone: No antigen is known for it.

This TCR came from an adult in good health. The input for sequencing was peripheral blood, taken on day 0 of AZD1222 vaccination. The V gene is TRBV16, the J gene TRBJ1-5; 7 nucleotides agree with TRBD1. CDR3 DNA: TGTGCCAGCAGCCAATCCGGACAGGCTAATCAGCCCCAGCATTTT. It codes for CASSQSGQANQPQHF.